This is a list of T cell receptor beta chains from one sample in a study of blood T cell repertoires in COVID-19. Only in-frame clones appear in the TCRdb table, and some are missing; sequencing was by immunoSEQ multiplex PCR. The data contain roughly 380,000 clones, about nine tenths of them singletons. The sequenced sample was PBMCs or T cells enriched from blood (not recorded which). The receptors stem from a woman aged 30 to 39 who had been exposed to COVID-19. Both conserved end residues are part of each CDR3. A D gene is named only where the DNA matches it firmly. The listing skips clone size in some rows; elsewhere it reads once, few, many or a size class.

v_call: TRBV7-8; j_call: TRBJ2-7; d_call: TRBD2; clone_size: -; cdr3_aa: CASSLGTSGSSYEQYF; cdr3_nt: TGTGCCAGCAGCTTAGGGACTAGCGGGAGCTCCTACGAGCAGTACTTC
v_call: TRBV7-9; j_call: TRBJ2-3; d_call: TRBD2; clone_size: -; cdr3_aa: CASSLALAGSQYF; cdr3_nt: TGTGCCAGCAGCTTAGCCCTAGCGGGAAGCCAGTATTTT
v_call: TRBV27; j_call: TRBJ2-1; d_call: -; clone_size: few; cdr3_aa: CASSPWRPNNEQFF; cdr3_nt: TGTGCCAGCAGTCCCTGGCGGCCTAACAATGAGCAGTTCTTC
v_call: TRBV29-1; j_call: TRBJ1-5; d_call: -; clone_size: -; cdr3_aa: CSVEGGPGQPQHF; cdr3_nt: TGCAGCGTTGAGGGTGGTCCGGGTCAGCCCCAGCATTTT
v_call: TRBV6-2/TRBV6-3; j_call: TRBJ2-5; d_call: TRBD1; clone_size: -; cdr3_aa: CASSPSTGGTETQYF; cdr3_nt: TGTGCCAGCAGCCCTTCGACAGGGGGCACGGAGACCCAGTACTTC
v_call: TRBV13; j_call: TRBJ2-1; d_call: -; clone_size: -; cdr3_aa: CASRIPRGISYNEQFF; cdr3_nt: TGTGCCAGCCGGATTCCTCGAGGAATCTCCTACAATGAGCAGTTCTTC
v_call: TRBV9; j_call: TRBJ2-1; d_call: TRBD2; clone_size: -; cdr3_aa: CASSVRSGRRAGEQFF; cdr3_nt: TGTGCCAGCAGCGTCCGTAGCGGGAGAAGGGCGGGTGAGCAGTTCTTC
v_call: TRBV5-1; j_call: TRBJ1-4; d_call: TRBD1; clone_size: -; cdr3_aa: CASSQGAGEKLFF; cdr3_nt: TGCGCCAGCAGCCAGGGGGCTGGTGAAAAACTGTTTTTT
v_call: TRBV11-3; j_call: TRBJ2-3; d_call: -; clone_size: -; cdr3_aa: CASSLAGQTTDTQYF; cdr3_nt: TGTGCCAGCAGCTTAGCCGGACAGACCACAGATACGCAGTATTTT
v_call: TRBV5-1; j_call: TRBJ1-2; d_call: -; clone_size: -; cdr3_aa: CASSPDRGGYTF; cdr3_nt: TGCGCCAGCAGCCCCGACCGGGGTGGCTACACCTTC
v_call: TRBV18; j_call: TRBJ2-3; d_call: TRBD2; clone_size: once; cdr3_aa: CASSISAGGTDTQYF; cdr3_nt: TGTGCCAGCTCAATCTCGGCGGGAGGCACAGATACGCAGTATTTT
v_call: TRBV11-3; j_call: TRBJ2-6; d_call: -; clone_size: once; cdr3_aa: CASSLDQGFGANVLTF; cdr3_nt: TGTGCCAGCAGCTTAGACCAGGGCTTTGGGGCCAACGTCCTGACTTTC
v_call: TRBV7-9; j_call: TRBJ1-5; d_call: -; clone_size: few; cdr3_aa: CASSSSGVGVRQPQHF; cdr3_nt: TGTGCCAGCAGCTCATCAGGGGTAGGGGTGAGGCAGCCCCAGCATTTT
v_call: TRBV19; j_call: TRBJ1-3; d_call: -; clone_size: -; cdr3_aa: CASSSGNTIYF; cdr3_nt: TGTGCCTCGAGCTCTGGAAACACCATATATTTT
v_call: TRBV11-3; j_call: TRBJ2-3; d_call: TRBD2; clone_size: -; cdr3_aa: CASSLRREGPDTQYF; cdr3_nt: TGTGCCAGCAGCTTACGACGGGAGGGCCCGGATACGCAGTATTTT
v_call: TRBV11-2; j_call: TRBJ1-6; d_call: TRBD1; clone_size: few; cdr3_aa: CASSSGTGGGSPLHF; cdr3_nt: TGTGCCAGCAGCTCAGGGACAGGGGGAGGTTCACCCCTCCACTTT
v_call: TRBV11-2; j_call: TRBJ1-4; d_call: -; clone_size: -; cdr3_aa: CASSSKRPDEKLFF; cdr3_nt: TGTGCCAGTAGTTCTAAGCGTCCGGATGAAAAACTGTTTTTT
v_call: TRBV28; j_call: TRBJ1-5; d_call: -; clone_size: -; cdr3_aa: CASSPGGHLSNQPQHF; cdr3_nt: TGTGCCAGCAGTCCGGGGGGACACCTAAGCAATCAGCCCCAGCATTTT
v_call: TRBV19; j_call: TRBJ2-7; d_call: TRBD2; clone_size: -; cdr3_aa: CASSPKLAGENEQYF; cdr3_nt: TGTGCCAGTAGTCCGAAGCTAGCGGGAGAGAACGAGCAGTACTTC
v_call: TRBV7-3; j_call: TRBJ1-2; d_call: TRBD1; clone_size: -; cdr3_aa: CASSETGSYGYTF; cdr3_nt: TGTGCCAGCAGCGAGACAGGGTCCTATGGCTACACCTTC
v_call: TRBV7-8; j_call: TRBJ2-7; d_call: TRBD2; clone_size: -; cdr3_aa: CASSLRTSGNSYEQYF; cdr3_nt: TGTGCCAGCAGCTTACGGACTAGCGGGAACTCCTACGAGCAGTACTTC
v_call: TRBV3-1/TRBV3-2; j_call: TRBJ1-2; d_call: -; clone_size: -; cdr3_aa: CASSQARDGYTF; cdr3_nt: TGTGCCAGCAGCCAAGCCAGGGATGGCTACACCTTC